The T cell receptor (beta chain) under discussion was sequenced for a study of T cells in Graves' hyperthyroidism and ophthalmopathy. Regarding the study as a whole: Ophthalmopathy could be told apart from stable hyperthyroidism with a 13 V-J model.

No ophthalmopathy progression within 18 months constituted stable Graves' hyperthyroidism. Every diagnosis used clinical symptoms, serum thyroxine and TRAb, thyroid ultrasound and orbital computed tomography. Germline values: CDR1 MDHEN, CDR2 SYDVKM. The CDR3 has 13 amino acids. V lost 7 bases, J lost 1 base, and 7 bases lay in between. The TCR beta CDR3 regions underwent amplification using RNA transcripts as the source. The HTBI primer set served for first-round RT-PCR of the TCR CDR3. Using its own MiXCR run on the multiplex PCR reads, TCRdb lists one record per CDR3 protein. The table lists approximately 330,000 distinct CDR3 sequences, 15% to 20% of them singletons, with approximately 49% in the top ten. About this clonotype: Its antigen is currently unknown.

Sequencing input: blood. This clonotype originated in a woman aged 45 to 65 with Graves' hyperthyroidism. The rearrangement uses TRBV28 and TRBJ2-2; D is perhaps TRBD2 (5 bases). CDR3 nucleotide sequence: TGTGCCAGCACAGAGGGGAACACCGGGGAGCTGTTTTTT. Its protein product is CASTEGNTGELFF.